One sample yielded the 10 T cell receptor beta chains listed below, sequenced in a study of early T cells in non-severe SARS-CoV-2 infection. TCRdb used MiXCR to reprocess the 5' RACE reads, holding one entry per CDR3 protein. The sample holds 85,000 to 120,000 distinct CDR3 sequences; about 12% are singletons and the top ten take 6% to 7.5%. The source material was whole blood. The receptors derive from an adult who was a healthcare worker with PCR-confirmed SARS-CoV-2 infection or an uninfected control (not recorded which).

DNA for the CDR3: TGTGCCAGCAGTTACCCCGGACAGGGAAGGACCATTCAGTACTTC. It is translated as CASSYPGQGRTIQYF. The rearrangement uses TRBV6-2 or TRBV6-3 and TRBJ2-4, with 8 bases that match TRBD1. The CDR3 contains 15 residues. Per germline, CDR1 MNHEY and CDR2 SVGEGT. V lost 2 bases, J lost 9 bases, and 9 bases stayed unmatched.

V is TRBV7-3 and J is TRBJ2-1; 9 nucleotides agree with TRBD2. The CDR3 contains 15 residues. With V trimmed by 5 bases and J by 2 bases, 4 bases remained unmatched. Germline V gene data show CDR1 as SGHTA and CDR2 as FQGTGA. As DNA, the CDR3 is TGTGCCAGCAGCATGCTAGCGGGAACCTACAATGAGCAGTTCTTC. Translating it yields CASSMLAGTYNEQFF. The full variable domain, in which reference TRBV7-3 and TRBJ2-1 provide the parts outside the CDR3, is GAGVSQTPSNKVTEKGKYVELRCDPISGHTALYWYRQSLGQGPEFLIYFQGTGAADDSGLPNDRFFAVRPEGSVSTLKIQRTERGDSAVYLCASSMLAGTYNEQFFGPGTRLTVL.

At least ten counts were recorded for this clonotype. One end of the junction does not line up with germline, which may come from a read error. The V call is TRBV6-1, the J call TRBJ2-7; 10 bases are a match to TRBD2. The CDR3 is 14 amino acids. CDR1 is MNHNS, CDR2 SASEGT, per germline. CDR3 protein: CASSVLIAGGLVNF. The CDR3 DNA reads TGTGCCAGCAGTGTTTTGATAGCGGGAGGATTGGTGAACTTC.

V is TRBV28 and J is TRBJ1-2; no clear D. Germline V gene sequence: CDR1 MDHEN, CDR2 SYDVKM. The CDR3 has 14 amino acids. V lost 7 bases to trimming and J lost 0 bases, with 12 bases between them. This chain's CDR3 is CASTHLGSNYGYTF. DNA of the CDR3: TGTGCCAGCACCCATTTGGGGTCTAACTATGGCTACACCTTC.

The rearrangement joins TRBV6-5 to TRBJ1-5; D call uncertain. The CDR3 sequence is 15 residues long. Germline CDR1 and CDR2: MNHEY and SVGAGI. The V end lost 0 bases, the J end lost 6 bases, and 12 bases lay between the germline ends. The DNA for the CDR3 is TGTGCCAGCAGTTACTCGATAGGGTCCGGTCAGCCCCAGCATTTT. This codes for CASSYSIGSGQPQHF.

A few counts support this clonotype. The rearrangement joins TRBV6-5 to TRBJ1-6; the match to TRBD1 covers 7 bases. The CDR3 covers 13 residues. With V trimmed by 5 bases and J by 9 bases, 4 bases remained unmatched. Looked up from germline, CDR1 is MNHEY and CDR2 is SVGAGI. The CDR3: CASSEQGFSPLHF. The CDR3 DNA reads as TGTGCCAGCAGTGAACAGGGGTTTTCACCCCTCCACTTT.

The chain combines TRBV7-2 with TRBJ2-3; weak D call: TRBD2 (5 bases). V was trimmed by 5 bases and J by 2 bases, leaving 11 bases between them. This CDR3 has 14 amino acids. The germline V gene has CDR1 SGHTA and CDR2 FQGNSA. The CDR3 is CASSRGPYTDTQYF. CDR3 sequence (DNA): TGTGCCAGCAGCAGAGGGCCTTACACAGATACGCAGTATTTT.

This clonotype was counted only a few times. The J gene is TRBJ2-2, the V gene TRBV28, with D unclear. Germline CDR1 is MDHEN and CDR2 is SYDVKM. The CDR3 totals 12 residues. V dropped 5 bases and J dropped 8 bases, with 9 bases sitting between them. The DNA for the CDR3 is TGTGCCAGCAGTCGCAGCCCAGGGGAGCTGTTTTTT. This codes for CASSRSPGELFF.

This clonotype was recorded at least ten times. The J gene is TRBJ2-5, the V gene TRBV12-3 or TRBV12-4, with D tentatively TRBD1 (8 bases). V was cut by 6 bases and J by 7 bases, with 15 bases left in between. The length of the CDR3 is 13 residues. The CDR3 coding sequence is TGTGCCAGCAGCCCCACAGGGGGGGGGACCCAGTACTTC. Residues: CASSPTGGGTQYF.

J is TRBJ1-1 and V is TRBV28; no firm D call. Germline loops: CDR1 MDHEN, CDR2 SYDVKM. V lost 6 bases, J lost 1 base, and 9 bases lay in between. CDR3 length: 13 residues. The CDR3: CASSRHQNTEAFF. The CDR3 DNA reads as TGTGCCAGCAGCCGCCACCAGAACACTGAAGCTTTCTTT.